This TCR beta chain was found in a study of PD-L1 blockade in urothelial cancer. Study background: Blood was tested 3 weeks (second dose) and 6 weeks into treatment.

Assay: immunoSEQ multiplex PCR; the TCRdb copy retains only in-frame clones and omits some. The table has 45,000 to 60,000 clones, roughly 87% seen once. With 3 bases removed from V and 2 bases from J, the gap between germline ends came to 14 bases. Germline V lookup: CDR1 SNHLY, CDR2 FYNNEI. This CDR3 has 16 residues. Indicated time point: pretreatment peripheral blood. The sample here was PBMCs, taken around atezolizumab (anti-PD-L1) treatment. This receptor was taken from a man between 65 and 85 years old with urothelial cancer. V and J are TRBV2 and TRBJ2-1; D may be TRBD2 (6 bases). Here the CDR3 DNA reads TGTGCCAGCAGTGACTTAGGGCTAGCGACCTACAATGAGCAGTTCTTC. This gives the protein CASSDLGLATYNEQFF.